Sequencing of this TCR beta chain was carried out in a study of T cell responses to AZD1222 COVID-19 vaccine. Findings and limits, study-wide: Donors in the cohort were predominantly white British and more often female, and clonal diversity was possibly underestimated.

Germline CDR1 and CDR2: SGHRS and YFSETQ. This CDR3 comprises 12 residues. V dropped 3 bases and J dropped 6 bases, with 6 bases sitting between them. The table came from immunoSEQ multiplex PCR; TCRdb's copy has only in-frame clones and leaves some out. The sample shows over 150,000 clones, approximately 90% of them seen only once. A remark on this clone: Antigen: not known.

The chain uses TRBV5-1 and TRBJ1-4; a weak D match, TRBD1 (5 bases). Sequenced material: peripheral blood, taken on day 0 of AZD1222 vaccination. The receptor comes from an adult in good health. The CDR3 reads CASSSRDEKLFF. The CDR3 DNA reads TGCGCCAGCAGCTCCAGGGATGAAAAACTGTTTTTT.